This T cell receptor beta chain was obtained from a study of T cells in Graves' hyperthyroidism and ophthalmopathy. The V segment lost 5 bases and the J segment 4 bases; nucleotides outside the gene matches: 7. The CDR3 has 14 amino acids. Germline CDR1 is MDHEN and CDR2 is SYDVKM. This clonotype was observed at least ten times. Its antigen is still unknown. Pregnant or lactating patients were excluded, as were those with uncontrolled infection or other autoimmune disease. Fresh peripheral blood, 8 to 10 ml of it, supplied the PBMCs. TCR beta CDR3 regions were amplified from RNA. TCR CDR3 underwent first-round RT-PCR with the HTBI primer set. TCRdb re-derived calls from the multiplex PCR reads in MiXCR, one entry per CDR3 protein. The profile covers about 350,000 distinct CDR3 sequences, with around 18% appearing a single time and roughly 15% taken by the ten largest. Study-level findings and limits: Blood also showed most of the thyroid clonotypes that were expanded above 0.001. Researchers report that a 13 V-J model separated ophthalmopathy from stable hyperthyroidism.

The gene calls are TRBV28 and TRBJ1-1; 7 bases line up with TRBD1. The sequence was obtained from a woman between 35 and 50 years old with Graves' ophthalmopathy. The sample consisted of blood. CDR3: CASSKQGFGTEAFF. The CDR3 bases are TGTGCCAGCAGTAAACAGGGGTTTGGCACTGAAGCTTTCTTT.